The clone carrying this T cell receptor (beta chain) was counted at least ten times. These data are taken from a study of patients and donors after allogeneic stem cell transplantation. TCRdb re-derived calls from the RT-PCR reads in MiXCR, one entry per CDR3 protein. This table holds hundreds of thousands of distinct CDR3 sequences, 16% found once. With 2 bases removed from V and 7 bases from J, the gap between germline ends came to 14 bases. This CDR3 is built from 14 residues. The J gene is TRBJ1-1, the V gene TRBV12-3 or TRBV12-4; tentative D call: TRBD1 (5 bases). The sequenced sample was blood, either unsorted or a sorted T cell fraction (not recorded which). This TCR derives from a human donor who was either an allogeneic HSCT recipient or a stem cell or donor lymphocyte infusion donor (not recorded which). It is not recorded whose cells these are; they may come from a transplant donor. CDR3 in DNA: TGTGCCAGCAGTTTAAGGGGTCCGCCGGGTGAAGCTTTCTTT. Its protein product is CASSLRGPPGEAFF.